What follows describes a single TCR beta chain. These data belong to a study of blood T cell repertoires in COVID-19. On the study more broadly: Acute and convalescent COVID-19 samples came from the United States, Italy and Spain. Sample material is recorded as cDNA or gDNA derived from T cells, B-cell-depleted T cells, or PBMCs.

V was shortened by 1 base and J by 5 bases, with 8 bases between the two germline ends. This CDR3 is 13 amino acids long. Per the germline V gene, CDR1 is SGHTA and CDR2 is FQGNSA. Source study methods: For nucleated cells, counts were estimated from reference gene primer amplification. Produced via immunoSEQ multiplex PCR; TCRdb's table is partial and in-frame only. D and trimming come from the DNA, and the V and J calls and clone size come from that table. The table includes 110,000 to 150,000 clones, roughly 91% detected once. Material: peripheral blood. The sequence derives from a man aged 55 to 69 with active or convalescent COVID-19. V gene TRBV7-2 combines with J gene TRBJ1-1; D is unclear. The CDR3 is CASSLDRGTEAFF. The CDR3 DNA reads TGTGCCAGCAGCTTAGATCGCGGGACTGAAGCTTTCTTT.